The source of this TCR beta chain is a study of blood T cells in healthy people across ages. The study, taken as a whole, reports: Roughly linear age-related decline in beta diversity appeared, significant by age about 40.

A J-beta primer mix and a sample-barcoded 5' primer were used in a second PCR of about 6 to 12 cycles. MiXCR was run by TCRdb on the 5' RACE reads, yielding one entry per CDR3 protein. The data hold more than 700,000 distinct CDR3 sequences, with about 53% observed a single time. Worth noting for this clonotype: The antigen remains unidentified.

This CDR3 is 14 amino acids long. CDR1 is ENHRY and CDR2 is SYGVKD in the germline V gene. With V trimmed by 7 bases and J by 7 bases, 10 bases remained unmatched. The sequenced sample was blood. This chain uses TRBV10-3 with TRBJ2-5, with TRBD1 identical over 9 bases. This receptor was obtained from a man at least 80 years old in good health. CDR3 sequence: CAIMPGQGSGTQYF. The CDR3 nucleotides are TGTGCCATCATGCCCGGACAGGGGTCGGGGACCCAGTACTTC.